This T cell receptor beta chain was recovered during a study of cytomegalovirus exposure and HLA in healthy donors. On this clone: What it recognizes is unknown.

Notes on the study in general: Later, an analysis found that TCR clusters from the first cohort tended to co-occur in the 120 or so validation repertoires.

The table came from immunoSEQ multiplex PCR; TCRdb's copy has only in-frame clones and leaves some out. The profile covers 100,000 to 150,000 clones, with 95% to 96% appearing a single time and 1.7% taken by the ten largest. This CDR3 is built from 13 residues. Per germline, CDR1 LNHDA and CDR2 SQIVND (reference sequence). Trimming stripped 6 bases from V and 5 bases from J, with 11 bases between. The chain joins TRBV19 to TRBJ1-5; D is undetermined. The sequenced material came from PBMCs. This receptor was identified in a man aged 18 to 29 in good health and CMV-seronegative. CDR3 DNA sequence: TGTGCCAGTAGCCTCATGAGGGATCAGCCCCAGCATTTT. This encodes CASSLMRDQPQHF.